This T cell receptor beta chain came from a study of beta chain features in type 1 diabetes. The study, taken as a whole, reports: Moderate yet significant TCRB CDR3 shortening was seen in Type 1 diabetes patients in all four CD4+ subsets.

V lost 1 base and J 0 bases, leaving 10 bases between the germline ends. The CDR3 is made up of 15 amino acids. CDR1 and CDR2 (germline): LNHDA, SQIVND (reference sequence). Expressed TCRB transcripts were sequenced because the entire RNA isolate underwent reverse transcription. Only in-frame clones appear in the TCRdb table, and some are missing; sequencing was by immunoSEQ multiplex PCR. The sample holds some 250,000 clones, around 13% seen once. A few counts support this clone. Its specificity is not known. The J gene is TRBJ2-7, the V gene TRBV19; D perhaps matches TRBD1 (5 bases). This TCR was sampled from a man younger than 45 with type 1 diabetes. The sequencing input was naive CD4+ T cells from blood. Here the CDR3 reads CASSIVYRFSYEQYF. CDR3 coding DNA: TGTGCCAGTAGTATAGTTTACAGGTTCTCCTACGAGCAGTACTTC.